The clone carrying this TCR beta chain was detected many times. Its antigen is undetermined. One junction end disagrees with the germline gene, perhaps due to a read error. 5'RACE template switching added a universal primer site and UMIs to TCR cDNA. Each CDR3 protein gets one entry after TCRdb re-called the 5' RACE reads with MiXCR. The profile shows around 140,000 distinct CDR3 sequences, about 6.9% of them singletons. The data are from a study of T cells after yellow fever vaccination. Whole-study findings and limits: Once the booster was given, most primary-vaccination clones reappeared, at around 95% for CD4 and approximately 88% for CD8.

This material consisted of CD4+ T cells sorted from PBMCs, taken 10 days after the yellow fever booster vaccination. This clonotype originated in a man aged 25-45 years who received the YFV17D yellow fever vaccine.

The CDR3 DNA follows: TGCGCCAGCGGCTTTGAGAGTACTACAGATACGCAGTATTTT. Its protein product is CASGFESTTDTQYF. This rearrangement joins TRBV5-1 to TRBJ2-3; D gene ambiguous. This CDR3 spans 14 amino acids. CDR1 and CDR2 (germline): SGHRS, YFSETQ.